This is a list of T cell receptor beta chains from one sample in a study of blood T cell repertoires in COVID-19. Generated by immunoSEQ multiplex PCR, the TCRdb table keeps only in-frame clones and is missing some. Here the sample spans more than 300,000 clones, 90% being singletons. Sequenced material: peripheral blood. The origin of the receptors is a woman between 40 and 55 years old with COVID-19, enrolled during active disease. Each CDR3 is given with its conserved first and last residue. The D gene is left open where the match is weak. Size is omitted from some rows. Given values are once, few, many or a class for expanded clones.

>TRBJ1-5|TRBD1|TRBV7-9|.
CASSTKQGNQPQHF
TGTGCCAGCAGCACAAAACAGGGGAATCAGCCCCAGCATTTT
>TRBJ1-1|TRBD1|TRBV6-5|.
CASSLRTGWTEAFF
TGTGCCAGCAGCCTTAGGACAGGGTGGACTGAAGCTTTCTTT
>TRBJ1-4|TRBD1|TRBV15|.
CATRPPRQGVLGEKLFF
TGTGCCACCAGACCCCCAAGACAGGGGGTCCTCGGTGAAAAACTGTTTTTT
>TRBJ1-1|.|TRBV6-2/TRBV6-3|.
CASSPTGKIAEAFF
TGTGCCAGCAGTCCCACGGGGAAAATTGCTGAAGCTTTCTTT
>TRBJ1-1|.|TRBV12-5|.
CASGLTGNTEAFF
TGTGCTAGTGGCCTAACGGGGAACACTGAAGCTTTCTTT
>TRBJ2-7|.|TRBV12-3/TRBV12-4|.
CASSPRRTDAQYF
TGTGCCAGCAGCCCCCGCCGGACAGACGCGCAGTACTTC
>TRBJ1-5|.|TRBV16|.
CASSQSRGQPQHF
TGTGCCAGCAGCCAATCTCGGGGGCAGCCCCAGCATTTT
>TRBJ1-5|TRBD1|TRBV19|.
CASSPRTGGNQPQHF
TGTGCCAGTAGTCCACGGACAGGGGGGAACCAGCCCCAGCATTTT
>TRBJ1-2|.|TRBV2|.
CASSEWTIYGYTF
TGTGCCAGCAGTGAATGGACAATCTATGGCTACACCTTC
>TRBJ1-2|TRBD1|TRBV7-2|.
CASSARQGLYGYTF
TGTGCCAGCAGCGCCAGACAGGGCCTGTATGGCTACACCTTC
>TRBJ2-7|.|TRBV7-2|.
CASSLRQGIPYEQYF
TGTGCCAGCAGCTTACGTCAGGGCATTCCCTACGAGCAGTACTTC
>TRBJ1-1|.|TRBV4-3|.
CASSQDRGNTEAFF
TGCGCCAGCAGCCAAGATCGAGGGAACACTGAAGCTTTCTTT
>TRBJ2-2|TRBD2|TRBV19|.
CASSTSGFTGELFF
TGTGCCAGCTCGACTAGCGGCTTCACCGGGGAGCTGTTTTTT
>TRBJ1-4|TRBD1|TRBV5-5|.
CASSQTGTGVTGNEKLFF
TGTGCCAGCAGCCAGACCGGGACAGGGGTTACTGGAAATGAAAAACTGTTTTTT
>TRBJ2-7|TRBD2|TRBV7-2|few
CASSLILAGANEQYF
TGTGCCAGCAGCTTAATACTAGCGGGGGCGAACGAGCAGTACTTC
>TRBJ1-6|TRBD1|TRBV28|.
CASTPPKGASSPLHF
TGTGCCAGCACCCCCCCGAAGGGGGCTAGCTCACCCCTCCACTTT
>TRBJ1-6|TRBD1|TRBV7-8|.
CASSPSRDRGRNSPLHF
TGTGCCAGCAGCCCTAGTCGGGACAGGGGTAGGAATTCACCCCTCCACTTT
>TRBJ1-5|TRBD1|TRBV19|.
CASSAWTGYQPQHF
TGTGCCAGTAGTGCCTGGACAGGGTATCAGCCCCAGCATTTT
>TRBJ2-5|.|TRBV7-2|.
CASSFIRGIRETQYF
TGTGCCAGCAGCTTCATAAGGGGGATCCGGGAGACCCAGTACTTC
>TRBJ1-2|TRBD1|TRBV5-1|.
CASSLSGTELYGYTF
TGCGCCAGCAGCCTGTCTGGGACAGAGTTGTATGGCTACACCTTC
>TRBJ1-6|.|TRBV28|few
CASSYTSYNSPLHF
TGTGCCAGCAGTTACACCTCCTATAATTCACCCCTCCACTTT
>TRBJ2-1|TRBD2|TRBV7-3|.
CASSLAGVSYNEQFF
TGTGCCAGCAGCTTAGCGGGAGTATCCTACAATGAGCAGTTCTTC
>TRBJ2-3|TRBD2|TRBV27|.
CASSRALIAGYTDTQYF
TGTGCCAGCAGCAGAGCCCTTATAGCGGGGTACACAGATACGCAGTATTTT
>TRBJ1-6|.|TRBV7-2|.
CASRPRGGNNSPLHF
TGTGCCAGCAGACCTAGGGGAGGCAATAATTCACCCCTCCACTTT
>TRBJ2-2|.|TRBV7-9|.
CASSFGGDLAGELFF
TGTGCCAGCAGCTTCGGCGGGGATCTCGCCGGGGAGCTGTTTTTT
>TRBJ1-2|.|TRBV19|.
CASRGGEGYTF
TGTGCCAGTAGGGGAGGGGAAGGCTACACCTTC
>TRBJ1-1|.|TRBV7-2|.
CASSPQGANTEAFF
TGTGCCAGCAGCCCGCAGGGTGCGAACACTGAAGCTTTCTTT
>TRBJ1-2|TRBD1|TRBV7-9|.
CASSSGGFYGYTF
TGTGCCAGCAGCTCAGGGGGCTTCTATGGCTACACCTTC
>TRBJ1-5|TRBD1|TRBV20-1|.
CSASEGAQQPQHF
TGCAGTGCTAGTGAGGGGGCACAACAGCCCCAGCATTTT
>TRBJ2-7|TRBD1|TRBV18|.
CASSPPSTGHEQYF
TGTGCCAGCTCACCACCCTCGACAGGGCACGAGCAGTACTTC
>TRBJ1-1|TRBD1|TRBV28|.
CASNPPGQWNTEAFF
TGTGCCAGCAATCCCCCGGGACAGTGGAACACTGAAGCTTTCTTT
>TRBJ2-5|.|TRBV19|.
CASSIDPRVGETQYF
TGTGCCAGTAGTATAGATCCCAGGGTGGGAGAGACCCAGTACTTC
>TRBJ2-5|.|TRBV2|.
CASPIRRGGETQYF
TGTGCCAGCCCCATTAGGAGGGGAGGTGAGACCCAGTACTTC